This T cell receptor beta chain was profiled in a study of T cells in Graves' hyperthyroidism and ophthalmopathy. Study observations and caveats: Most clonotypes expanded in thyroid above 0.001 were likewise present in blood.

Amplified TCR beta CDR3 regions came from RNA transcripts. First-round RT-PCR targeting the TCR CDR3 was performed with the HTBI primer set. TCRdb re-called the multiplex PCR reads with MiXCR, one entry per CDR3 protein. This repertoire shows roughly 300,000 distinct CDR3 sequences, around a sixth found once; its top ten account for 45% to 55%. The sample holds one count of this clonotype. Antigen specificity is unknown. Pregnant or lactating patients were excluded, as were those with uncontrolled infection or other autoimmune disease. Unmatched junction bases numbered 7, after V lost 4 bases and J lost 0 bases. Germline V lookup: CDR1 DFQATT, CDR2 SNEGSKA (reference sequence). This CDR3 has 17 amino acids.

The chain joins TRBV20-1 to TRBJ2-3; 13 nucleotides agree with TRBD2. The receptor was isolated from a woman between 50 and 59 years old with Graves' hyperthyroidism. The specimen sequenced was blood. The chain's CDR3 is CSATGTSGTRSTDTQYF. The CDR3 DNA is TGCAGTGCTACCGGGACTAGCGGGACCCGTAGCACAGATACGCAGTATTTT.